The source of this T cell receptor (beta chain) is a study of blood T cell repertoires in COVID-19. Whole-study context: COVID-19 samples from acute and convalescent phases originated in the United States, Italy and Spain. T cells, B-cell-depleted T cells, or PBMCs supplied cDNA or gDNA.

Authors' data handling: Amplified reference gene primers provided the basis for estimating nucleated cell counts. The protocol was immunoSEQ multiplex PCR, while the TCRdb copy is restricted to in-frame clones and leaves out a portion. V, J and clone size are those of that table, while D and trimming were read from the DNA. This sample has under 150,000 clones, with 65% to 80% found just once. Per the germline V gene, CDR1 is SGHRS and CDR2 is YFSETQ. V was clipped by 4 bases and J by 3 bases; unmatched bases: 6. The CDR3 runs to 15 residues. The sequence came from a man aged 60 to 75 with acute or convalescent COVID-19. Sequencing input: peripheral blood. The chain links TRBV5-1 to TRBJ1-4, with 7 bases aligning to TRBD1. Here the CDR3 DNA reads TGCGCCAGCAGCATCCAGGGGGTGGCTAATGAAAAACTGTTTTTT. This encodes CASSIQGVANEKLFF.